Included here is one T cell receptor (beta chain) sequence, with context. Antigen: not known. The data belong to a study of CD4+ T cells in melanoma. Germline V gene data show CDR1 as SQVTM and CDR2 as ANQGSEA. The CDR3 has 15 residues. J gave up 7 bases and V 4 bases, and 15 bases lay outside the gene matches. Study outcomes and limitations: CD8+ T cell, macrophage and B cell function reportedly correlated with neoantigen-specific CD4+ T cells. Diverse differentiation states were reported for melanoma neoantigen-specific CD4+ T cells.

The assay was immunoSEQ multiplex PCR, and TCRdb's table has in-frame clones only and misses some. The table shows about 110,000 clones, with approximately 92% occurring only once. The receptor was isolated from a human donor with melanoma. Sample: peripheral blood. V gene TRBV29-1 combines with J gene TRBJ1-2, with 7 positions matching TRBD1. CDR3 in DNA: TGCAGCGTTGGGCAACCGGCCGACAGGGATCCTGGCTACACCTTC. Protein: CSVGQPADRDPGYTF.